Here is one TCR beta chain with its context. The assay was immunoSEQ multiplex PCR, and TCRdb's table has in-frame clones only and misses some. The table records about 380,000 clones, just under 95% of them present only once. This sample was included in a study of shared T cell receptors in the human thymus. V lost 4 bases and J lost 7; bases outside the gene matches: 13. From germline, CDR1 is MNHEY and CDR2 SMNVEV (reference sequence). The CDR3 totals 16 residues. The TCR was taken from a human donor. This chain uses TRBV27 with TRBJ1-5, with 7 nucleotides matching TRBD1. The source material was thymocytes. CDR3 in DNA: TGTGCCAGCAGTTCCAACGACAGGGTCCTAGAACAGCCCCAGCATTTT. This encodes CASSSNDRVLEQPQHF.